The 3 T cell receptor beta chains given below trace back to one sample, sequenced in a study of blood T cell repertoires in COVID-19. Assay used: immunoSEQ multiplex PCR; TCRdb lists only in-frame clones, some missing. Seen here are around 120,000 clones, more than 75% observed once, and the top ten hold approximately 2.1%. The sequencing sample was made of peripheral blood. These TCRs come from a human donor in a cohort sampled during active COVID-19.

This clone was picked up a small number of times. The rearrangement links TRBV5-1 to TRBJ2-3; 10 nucleotides agree with TRBD2. V lost 0 bases to trimming and J lost 3 bases; unmatched junction nucleotides: 4. The CDR3 loop spans 16 amino acids. Germline V gene lookup returns CDR1 SGHRS and CDR2 YFSETQ. CDR3 in amino acids: CASSLGASGGTDTQYF. In DNA, the CDR3 is TGCGCCAGCAGCTTGGGTGCTAGCGGGGGAACAGATACGCAGTATTTT. Combining the CDR3 with reference TRBV5-1 and TRBJ2-3 gives the whole variable domain KAGVTQTPRYLIKTRGQQVTLSCSPISGHRSVSWYQQTPGQGLQFLFEYFSETQRNKGNFPGRFSGRQFSNSRSEMNVSTLELGDSALYLCASSLGASGGTDTQYFGPGTRLTVL.

This clone appeared a single time. V gene TRBV28 combines with J gene TRBJ1-2; D remains ambiguous. The germline V gene has CDR1 MDHEN and CDR2 SYDVKM. With 2 bases removed from V and 5 bases from J, the gap between germline ends came to 6 bases. The length of the CDR3 is 12 residues. The CDR3 coding sequence is TGTGCCAGCAGTTTAGCCGGGTATGGCTACACCTTC. Protein: CASSLAGYGYTF.

This clone was seen a single time. The chain couples TRBV28 to TRBJ2-3; 7 nucleotides line up with TRBD1. V gave up 8 bases and J gave up 5 bases; unmatched junction bases: 10. Germline V gene sequence: CDR1 MDHEN, CDR2 SYDVKM. This CDR3 has 14 amino acids. The CDR3 region is CASSPGGNVDTQYF. The CDR3 DNA sequence: TGTGCCAGCTCCCCAGGGGGAAATGTAGATACGCAGTATTTT.